Below are 9 T cell receptor beta chains sequenced from a single sample in a study of T cell changes during pregnancy in multiple sclerosis. The data were produced by immunoSEQ multiplex PCR, yet TCRdb's version contains in-frame clones alone and is incomplete. The sample yields over 70,000 clones, over 85% seen once. Sequenced here: peripheral blood, sampled in the first trimester of pregnancy. These receptor sequences come from a female donor with multiple sclerosis, enrolled in a pregnancy study.

The chain is built from TRBV7-9 and TRBJ2-3, with TRBD2 identical over 16 bases. CDR3 length: 19 residues. Per germline, CDR1 SEHNR and CDR2 FQNEAQ (reference sequence). V shed 7 bases, J shed 0 bases, and the junction held 10 bases outside the gene matches. The CDR3 DNA sequence: TGTGCCAGCACCCGGGGACTAGCGGGGGGGTCGTATAGCACAGATACGCAGTATTTT. Protein sequence: CASTRGLAGGSYSTDTQYF.

The chain employs TRBV9 and TRBJ2-2; 8 bases are shared with TRBD1. This CDR3 contains 16 residues. The V segment lost 3 bases and the J segment 6 bases; nucleotides outside the gene matches: 10. The germline gives CDR1 SGDLS, CDR2 YYNGEE. The CDR3 here is CASSAAGQGWAGELFF. In nucleotides, the CDR3 is TGTGCCAGCAGCGCGGCCGGACAGGGCTGGGCCGGGGAGCTGTTTTTT.

This clone came up once. The J gene is TRBJ1-1, the V gene TRBV6-5; tentatively, D is TRBD1 (5 bases). This CDR3 contains 13 residues. Trimming removed 6 bases from V and 5 bases from J, with 13 bases in between. Looked up from germline, CDR1 is MNHEY and CDR2 is SVGAGI. Here the CDR3 reads CASSSGGGTEAFF. The CDR3 nucleotides are TGTGCCAGCAGCAGTGGGGGGGGGACTGAAGCTTTCTTT.

This clone has just one count. The V gene is TRBV9, the J gene TRBJ1-1, with 10 bases lining up with TRBD1. The germline gives CDR1 SGDLS, CDR2 YYNGEE. The V segment lost 3 bases and the J segment 4 bases; nucleotides outside the gene matches: 15. The CDR3 has 18 residues. CDR3: CASSGLTGTGARGTEAFF. The CDR3, as DNA: TGTGCCAGCAGCGGACTCACCGGGACAGGGGCTCGAGGCACTGAAGCTTTCTTT.

The rearrangement joins TRBV9 to TRBJ2-3, with 12 bases matching TRBD2. Germline CDR1 and CDR2: SGDLS and YYNGEE. This CDR3 is 19 amino acids long. V lost 3 bases to trimming and J lost 3 bases; unmatched junction nucleotides: 14. CDR3 in amino acids: CASSEGTGASGGVTDTQYF. CDR3 nucleotide sequence: TGTGCCAGCAGCGAAGGGACTGGGGCTAGCGGGGGGGTAACAGATACGCAGTATTTT.

The rearrangement links TRBV7-2 to TRBJ2-3; TRBD2 agrees at 9 bases. This CDR3 spans 17 amino acids. Trimming cost V 1 base and J 5 bases; bases outside gene matches: 10. Germline CDR1 is SGHTA and CDR2 is FQGNSA. CDR3 nucleotide sequence: TGTGCCAGCAGCTTAGTGTGGGGCGGGGGGGCGAGAGATACGCAGTATTTT. As protein: CASSLVWGGGARDTQYF.

Here the CDR3 reads CASSLSGSDPGELFF. The CDR3 DNA reads TGTGCCAGCAGCTTATCAGGATCAGACCCCGGGGAGCTGTTTTTT. This chain joins TRBV13 and TRBJ2-2, with D unclear. V gave up 2 bases and J gave up 6 bases, with 13 bases separating them. This CDR3 has 15 amino acids. CDR1 PRHDT and CDR2 FYEKMQ come from the germline V gene (reference sequence).

A remark on this clone: A read error likely explains this, since a far larger clone differs by one base. The chain recombines TRBV4-2 with TRBJ2-2; a possible D gene is TRBD1 (5 bases). This CDR3 is 13 amino acids long. Trimming cost V 5 bases and J 8 bases, with 12 bases left between them. CDR1 and CDR2 (germline): LGHNA, YNFKEQ. The CDR3 sequence: CASSFAGQGELFF. In nucleotides, the CDR3 is TGTGCCAGCAGCTTTGCAGGGCAAGGGGAGCTGTTTTTT.

Written as DNA, the CDR3 is TGTGCCAGCACCCCGGGCGGGTTCTCCACAGATACGCAGTATTTT. This encodes CASTPGGFSTDTQYF. The chain is built from TRBV2 and TRBJ2-3; D perhaps matches TRBD2 (5 bases). V lost 7 bases to trimming and J lost 2 bases, with 16 bases between them. In germline, CDR1 is SNHLY, CDR2 FYNNEI. The CDR3 length is 15 residues. Together with reference TRBV2 and TRBJ2-3, the CDR3 gives the full variable domain: EPEVTQTPSHQVTQMGQEVILRCVPISNHLYFYWYRQILGQKVEFLVSFYNNEISEKSEIFDDQFSVERPDGSNFTLKIRSTKLEDSAMYFCASTPGGFSTDTQYFGPGTRLTVL.